A single sample gave rise to the 27 T cell receptor beta chains below, sequenced in a study of CXCR3-negative and CXCR3-positive naive CD8 T cells. Findings and caveats of the study: Naive cells that were CXCR3-positive had more hydrophobic TRB CDR3s (compared with CXCR3-negative naive cells).

5' RACE with UMI labels generated the TRB cDNA libraries. TCRdb re-called the 5' RACE reads; every CDR3 protein appears as one record, without DNA. Here the sample table reports some 150,000 distinct CDR3 sequences. The antigens for these receptors are not known. The sample comprised naive CXCR3+ CD8+ T cells from blood. Subset: CD45RO-CCR7+CD27+CD95- naive CD8+ T cells expressing CXCR3 (TNR3+). The receptors stem from a human donor in good health. Some clones in this sample may be carry-over from other donors' samples.

This chain connects TRBV12-3 or TRBV12-4 to TRBJ2-3. The length of the CDR3 is 14 residues. Here the CDR3 reads CASSFGISTDTQYF.

The V and J genes are TRBV2 and TRBJ2-7. Germline V gene sequence: CDR1 SNHLY, CDR2 FYNNEI. This CDR3 has 14 amino acids. The CDR3 sequence: CASSDARSSYEQYF.

The rearrangement joins TRBV6-2 or TRBV6-3 to TRBJ2-7; TCRdb designates TRBD2, a call that cannot be tested without DNA. Germline CDR1 MNHEY, CDR2 SVGEGT. CDR3 length equals 17 residues. The CDR3 sequence is CASSYSRLAFGFYEQYF.

This rearrangement joins TRBV28 to TRBJ1-2; TCRdb's D call, TRBD1, is unchecked because there is no DNA. The V gene's germline CDR1 is MDHEN and CDR2 SYDVKM. This CDR3 contains 12 residues. The CDR3 sequence: CASRTRGEGYTF.

V and J are TRBV29-1 and TRBJ1-1; TCRdb indicates TRBD1, and absent DNA this call remains unverified. CDR1 is SQVTM and CDR2 is ANQGSEA in the germline V gene. The CDR3 is 11 amino acids. The CDR3 sequence is CSVEQGPEAFF.

The CDR3 sequence: CAISETSDEQFF. The rearrangement uses TRBV10-3 and TRBJ2-1. Germline V gene data show CDR1 as ENHRY and CDR2 as SYGVKD. This CDR3 is built from 12 residues.

The chain joins TRBV7-9 to TRBJ1-3. The V gene's germline CDR1 is SEHNR and CDR2 FQNEAQ (reference sequence). This CDR3 has 15 residues. CDR3 region: CASSGHWSSGNTIYF.

J is TRBJ2-2 and V is TRBV13. In germline, CDR1 is PRHDT, CDR2 FYEKMQ (reference sequence). The CDR3 sequence is 16 residues long. CDR3 loop: CASSPDRVLRTGELFF.

This chain uses TRBV20-1 with TRBJ2-5; TCRdb returns TRBD1, unconfirmable since there is no DNA. The CDR3 consists of 14 residues. The germline V gene encodes CDR1 DFQATT and CDR2 SNEGSKA (reference sequence). This CDR3 reads CSAALWDNQETQYF.

The chain couples TRBV6-2 or TRBV6-3 to TRBJ2-5; TCRdb proposes TRBD1, but this gene call is untestable without DNA. CDR1 and CDR2 from the germline V gene are MNHEY and SVGEGT. This CDR3 contains 15 residues. The CDR3 here is CASSYGPWTEETQYF.

The gene calls are TRBV9 and TRBJ1-5. CDR1 and CDR2 from the germline V gene are SGDLS and YYNGEE. The length of the CDR3 is 15 residues. The chain's CDR3 is CASSVDAKSNQPQHF.

This chain links TRBV7-9 with TRBJ2-4; the D call of TRBD1 rests on TCRdb alone, since no DNA is present to check it. CDR3 length: 12 residues. Per germline, CDR1 SEHNR and CDR2 FQNEAQ (reference sequence). The chain's CDR3 is CASRGAGNIQYF.

The V gene is TRBV28, the J gene TRBJ2-7; TCRdb outputs TRBD2, but without DNA this stays unchecked. The CDR3 contains 13 residues. CDR1 and CDR2 from the germline V gene are MDHEN and SYDVKM. The CDR3 here is CASSSGLTPAEYF.

J is TRBJ2-7 and V is TRBV28. CDR1 and CDR2 from the germline V gene are MDHEN and SYDVKM. CDR3 length: 15 residues. Here the CDR3 reads CASSLRWGSAYEQYF.

The chain has TRBV7-9 and TRBJ2-7. CDR1 is SEHNR, CDR2 FQNEAQ, per germline (reference sequence). The CDR3 covers 12 residues. Here the CDR3 reads CASSGRTYEQYF.

The rearrangement uses TRBV29-1 and TRBJ2-2. Germline CDR1 and CDR2: SQVTM and ANQGSEA. The length of the CDR3 is 13 residues. The CDR3 spells CSVVGRNTGELFF.

This rearrangement joins TRBV29-1 to TRBJ2-7; no DNA is available, so the TRBD2 call from TCRdb remains unchecked. The CDR3 is made up of 20 amino acids. CDR1 is SQVTM, CDR2 ANQGSEA, per germline. This chain's CDR3 is CSVSRPEKSDPSGTPYEQYF.

V gene TRBV28 combines with J gene TRBJ2-7; TCRdb proposes TRBD2, but this gene call is untestable without DNA. This CDR3 comprises 15 residues. Germline V gene data show CDR1 as MDHEN and CDR2 as SYDVKM. CDR3 protein: CASSPRQGTTYEQYF. Full variable domain (rest looked up from reference TRBV28 and TRBJ2-7): DVKVTQSSRYLVKRTGEKVFLECVQDMDHENMFWYRQDPGLGLRLIYFSYDVKMKEKGDIPEGYSVSREKKERFSLILESASTNQTSMYLCASSPRQGTTYEQYFGPGTRLTVT.

CDR3 loop: CSASSGTGLYEQYF. This chain links TRBV20-1 with TRBJ2-7; lacking DNA, the TRBD1 call made by TCRdb goes unchecked. The CDR3 sequence is 14 residues long. Germline V gene lookup returns CDR1 DFQATT and CDR2 SNEGSKA (reference sequence).

The rearrangement links TRBV6-5 to TRBJ1-1; TCRdb names TRBD1, which stays unverified in the absence of DNA. This CDR3 has 13 residues. Germline V gives CDR1 MNHEY, CDR2 SVGAGI. CDR3 residues: CASSYSGATEAFF.

This rearrangement joins TRBV6-2 or TRBV6-3 to TRBJ2-7; the TCRdb D gene call, TRBD1, has no DNA to confirm it. The germline CDR1 and CDR2 sequences are MNHEY and SVGEGT. The CDR3 totals 12 residues. The CDR3 loop reads CASSRDNYEQYF.

V is TRBV29-1 and J is TRBJ1-1. The CDR3 loop spans 13 amino acids. Germline-derived CDR1 and CDR2 are SQVTM and ANQGSEA. The CDR3 sequence: CSVEFWGVTEAFF. The full variable domain, its missing parts supplied by reference TRBV29-1 and TRBJ1-1, is SAVISQKPSRDICQRGTSLTIQCQVDSQVTMMFWYRQQPGQSLTLIATANQGSEATYESGFVIDKFPISRPNLTFSTLTVSNMSPEDSSIYLCSVEFWGVTEAFFGQGTRLTVV.

The V and J genes are TRBV28 and TRBJ2-7; TCRdb's D call, TRBD1, is unchecked because there is no DNA. Germline CDR1 MDHEN, CDR2 SYDVKM. This CDR3 spans 14 amino acids. CDR3 sequence reads: CASSPRIAGHEQYF.

The rearrangement links TRBV12-3 or TRBV12-4 to TRBJ2-1; the TCRdb D gene call, TRBD2, has no DNA to confirm it. CDR3 length: 15 residues. This chain's CDR3 is CASSFGLAGNNEQFF.

The genes are TRBV12-3 or TRBV12-4 and TRBJ2-7; TCRdb's D call of TRBD2 is untestable without DNA. The CDR3 runs 16 residues. The CDR3 here is CASSLSWAPAGYEQYF.

V is TRBV20-1 and J is TRBJ2-3; TCRdb names TRBD2, which stays unverified in the absence of DNA. Germline V CDR1 and CDR2: DFQATT, SNEGSKA (reference sequence). The CDR3 is 14 amino acids. The CDR3: CSAGSSGDTDTQYF.

The chain recombines TRBV12-3 or TRBV12-4 with TRBJ2-2; TCRdb reports TRBD2, a call that lacks DNA to check it against. This CDR3 comprises 16 residues. The CDR3 here is CASSFLAGDLTGELFF.